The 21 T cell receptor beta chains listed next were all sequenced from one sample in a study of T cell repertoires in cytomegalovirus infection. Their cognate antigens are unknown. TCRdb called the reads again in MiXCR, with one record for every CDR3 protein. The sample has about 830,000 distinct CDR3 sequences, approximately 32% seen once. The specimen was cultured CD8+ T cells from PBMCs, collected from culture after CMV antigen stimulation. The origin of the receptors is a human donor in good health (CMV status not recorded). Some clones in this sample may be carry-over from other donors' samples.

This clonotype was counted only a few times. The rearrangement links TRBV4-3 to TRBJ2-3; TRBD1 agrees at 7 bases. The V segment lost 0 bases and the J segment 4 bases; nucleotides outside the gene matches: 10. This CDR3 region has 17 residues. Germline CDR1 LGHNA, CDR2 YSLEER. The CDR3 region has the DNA TGCGCCAGCAGCCAAGAAGGGGGCCCAGGGACCGCAGATACGCAGTATTTT. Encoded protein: CASSQEGGPGTADTQYF.

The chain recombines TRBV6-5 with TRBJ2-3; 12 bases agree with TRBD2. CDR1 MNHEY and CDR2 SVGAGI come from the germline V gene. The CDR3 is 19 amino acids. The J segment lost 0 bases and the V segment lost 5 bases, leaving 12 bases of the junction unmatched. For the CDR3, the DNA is TGTGCCAGCAGTCCAAGGGGGCTAGCGGGGGGGAGGAGCACAGATACGCAGTATTTT. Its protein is CASSPRGLAGGRSTDTQYF.

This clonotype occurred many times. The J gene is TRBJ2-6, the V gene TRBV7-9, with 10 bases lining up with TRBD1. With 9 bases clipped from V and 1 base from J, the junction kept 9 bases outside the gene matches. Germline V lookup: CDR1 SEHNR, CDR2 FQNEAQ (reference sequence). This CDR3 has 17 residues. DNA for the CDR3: TGTGCCAGTCCTGACAGGGGGCTGCGATCTGGGGCCAACGTCCTGACTTTC. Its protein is CASPDRGLRSGANVLTF. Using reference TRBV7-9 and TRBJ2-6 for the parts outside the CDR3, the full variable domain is DTGVSQNPRHKITKRGQNVTFRCDPISEHNRLYWYRQTLGQGPEFLTYFQNEAQLEKSRLLSDRFSAERPKGSFSTLEIQRTEQGDSAMYLCASPDRGLRSGANVLTFGAGSRLTVL.

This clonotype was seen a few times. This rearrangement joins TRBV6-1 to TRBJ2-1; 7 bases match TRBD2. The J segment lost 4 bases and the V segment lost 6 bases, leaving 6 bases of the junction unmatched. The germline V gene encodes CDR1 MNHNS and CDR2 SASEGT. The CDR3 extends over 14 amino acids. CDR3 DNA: TGTGCCAGCAGCCTCCTAGCGGAGTACAATGAGCAGTTCTTC. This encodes CASSLLAEYNEQFF.

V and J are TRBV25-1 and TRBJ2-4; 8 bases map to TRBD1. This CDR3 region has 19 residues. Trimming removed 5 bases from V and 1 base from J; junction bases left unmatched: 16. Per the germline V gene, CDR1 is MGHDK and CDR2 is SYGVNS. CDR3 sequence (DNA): TGTGCCAGCAGTCCGCAGGGGGCGCGCGCCTCGGTGGCCAAAAACATTCAGTACTTC. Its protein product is CASSPQGARASVAKNIQYF.

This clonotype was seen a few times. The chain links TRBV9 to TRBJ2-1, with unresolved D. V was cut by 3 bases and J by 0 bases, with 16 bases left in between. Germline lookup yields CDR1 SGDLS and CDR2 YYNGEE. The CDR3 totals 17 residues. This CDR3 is CASSESHGQASYNEQFF. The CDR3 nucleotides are TGTGCCAGCAGCGAAAGCCACGGGCAAGCCTCCTACAATGAGCAGTTCTTC. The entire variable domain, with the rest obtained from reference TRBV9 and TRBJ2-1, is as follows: DSGVTQTPKHLITATGQRVTLRCSPRSGDLSVYWYQQSLDQGLQFLIQYYNGEERAKGNILERFSAQQFPDLHSELNLSSLELGDSALYFCASSESHGQASYNEQFFGPGTRLTVL.

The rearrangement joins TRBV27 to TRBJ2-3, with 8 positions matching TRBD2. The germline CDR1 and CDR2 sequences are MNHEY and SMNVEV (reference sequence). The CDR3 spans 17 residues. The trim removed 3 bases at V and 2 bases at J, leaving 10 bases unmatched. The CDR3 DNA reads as TGTGCCAGCAGTTTGTCTGCGGGGGGCCTCCCCACAGATACGCAGTATTTT. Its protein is CASSLSAGGLPTDTQYF.

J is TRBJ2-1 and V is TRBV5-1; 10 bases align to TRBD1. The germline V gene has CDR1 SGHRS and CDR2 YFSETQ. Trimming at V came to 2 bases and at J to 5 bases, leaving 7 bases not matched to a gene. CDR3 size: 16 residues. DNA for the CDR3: TGCGCCAGCAGCTTCTCCGGGACAGGGGTAAACAATGAGCAGTTCTTC. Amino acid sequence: CASSFSGTGVNNEQFF.

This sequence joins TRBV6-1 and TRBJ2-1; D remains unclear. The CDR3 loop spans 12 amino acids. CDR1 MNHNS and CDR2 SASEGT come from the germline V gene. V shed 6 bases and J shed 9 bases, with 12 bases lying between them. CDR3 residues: CASSLTVAEQFF. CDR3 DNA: TGTGCCAGCAGCCTCACTGTTGCTGAGCAGTTCTTC.

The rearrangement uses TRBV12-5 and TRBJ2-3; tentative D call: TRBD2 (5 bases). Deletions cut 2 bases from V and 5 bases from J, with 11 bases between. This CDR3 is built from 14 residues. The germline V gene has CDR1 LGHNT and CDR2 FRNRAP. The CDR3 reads CASGLKLGRDTQYF. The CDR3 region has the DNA TGTGCTAGTGGTTTGAAACTTGGGAGAGATACGCAGTATTTT.

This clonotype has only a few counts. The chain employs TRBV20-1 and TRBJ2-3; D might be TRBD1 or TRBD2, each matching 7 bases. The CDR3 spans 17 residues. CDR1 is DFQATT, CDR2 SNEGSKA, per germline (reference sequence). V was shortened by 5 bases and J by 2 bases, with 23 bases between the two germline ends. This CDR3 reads CSASRGGWLGNTDTQYF. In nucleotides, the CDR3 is TGCAGTGCTTCCAGGGGGGGGTGGCTGGGAAACACAGATACGCAGTATTTT.

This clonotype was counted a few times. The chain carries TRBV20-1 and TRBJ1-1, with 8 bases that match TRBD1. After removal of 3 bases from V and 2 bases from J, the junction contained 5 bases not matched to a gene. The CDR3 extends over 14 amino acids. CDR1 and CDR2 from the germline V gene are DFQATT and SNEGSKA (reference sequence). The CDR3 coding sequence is TGCAGTGCTAGGCAGACAGGGGTAAACACTGAAGCTTTCTTT. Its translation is CSARQTGVNTEAFF.

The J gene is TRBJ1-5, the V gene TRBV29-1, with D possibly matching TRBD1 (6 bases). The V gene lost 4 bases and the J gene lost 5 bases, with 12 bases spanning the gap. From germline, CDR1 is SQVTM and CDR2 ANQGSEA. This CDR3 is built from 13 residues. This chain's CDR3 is CSVGGGQYQPQHF. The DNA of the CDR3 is TGCAGCGTTGGGGGGGGGCAATATCAGCCCCAGCATTTT.

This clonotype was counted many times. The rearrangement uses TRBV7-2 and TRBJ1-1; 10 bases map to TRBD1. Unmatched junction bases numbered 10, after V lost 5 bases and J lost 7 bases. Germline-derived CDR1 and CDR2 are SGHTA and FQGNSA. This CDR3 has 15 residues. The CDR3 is CASSRTTGTGVEAFF. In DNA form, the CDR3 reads TGTGCCAGCAGCCGGACCACCGGGACAGGGGTTGAAGCTTTCTTT.

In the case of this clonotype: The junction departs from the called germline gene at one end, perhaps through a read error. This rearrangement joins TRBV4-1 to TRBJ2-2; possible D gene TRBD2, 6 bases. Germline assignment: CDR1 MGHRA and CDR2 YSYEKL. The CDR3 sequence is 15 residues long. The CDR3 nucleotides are TGTGCCAGCAGACCCGGGAGATCGAGCACCGGGGAGCTGTTTTTT. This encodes CASRPGRSSTGELFF.

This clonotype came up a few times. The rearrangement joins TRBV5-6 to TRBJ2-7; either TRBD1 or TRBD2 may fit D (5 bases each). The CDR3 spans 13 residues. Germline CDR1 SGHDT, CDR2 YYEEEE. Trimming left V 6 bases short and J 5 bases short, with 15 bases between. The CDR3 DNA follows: TGTGCCAGCACCCTGGGTGGGGGTCACGAGCAGTACGTC. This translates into CASTLGGGHEQYV.

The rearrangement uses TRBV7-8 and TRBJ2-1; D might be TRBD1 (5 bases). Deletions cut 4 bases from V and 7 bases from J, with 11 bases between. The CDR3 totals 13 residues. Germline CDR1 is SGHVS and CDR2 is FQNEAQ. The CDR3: CASSSRAGNEQFF. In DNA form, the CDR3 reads TGTGCCAGCAGCTCCAGGGCAGGGAATGAGCAGTTCTTC.

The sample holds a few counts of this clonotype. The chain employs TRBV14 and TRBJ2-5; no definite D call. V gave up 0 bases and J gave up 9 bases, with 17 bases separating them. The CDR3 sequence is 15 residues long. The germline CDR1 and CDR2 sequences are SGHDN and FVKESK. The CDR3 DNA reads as TGTGCCAGCAGCCAAGAACGGCCCGGCCGTGAGTCCCAGTACTTC. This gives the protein CASSQERPGRESQYF.

The CDR3 region is CASSLTGTGIHEQYF. The CDR3 bases are TGTGCCAGCAGTCTCACCGGGACAGGGATTCACGAGCAGTACTTC. The chain recombines TRBV27 with TRBJ2-7; 9 bases are shared with TRBD1. The V gene end was trimmed by 5 bases and the J gene end by 5 bases; junction bases not matched to a gene: 10. The length of the CDR3 is 15 residues. From germline, CDR1 is MNHEY and CDR2 SMNVEV (reference sequence).

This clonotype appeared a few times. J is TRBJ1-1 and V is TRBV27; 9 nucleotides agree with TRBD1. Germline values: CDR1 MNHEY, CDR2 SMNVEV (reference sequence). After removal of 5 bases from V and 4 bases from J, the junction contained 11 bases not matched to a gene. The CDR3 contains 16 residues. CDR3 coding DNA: TGTGCCAGCAGTCTCTACCCGAGGGACAGGGTCACTGAAGCTTTCTTT. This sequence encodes CASSLYPRDRVTEAFF.

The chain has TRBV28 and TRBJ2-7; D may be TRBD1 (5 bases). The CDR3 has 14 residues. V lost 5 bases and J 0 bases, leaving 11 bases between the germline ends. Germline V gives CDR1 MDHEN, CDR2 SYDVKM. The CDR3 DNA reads TGTGCCAGCAGTGGGGCCTTGGCCTCCTACGAGCAGTACGTC. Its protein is CASSGALASYEQYV.